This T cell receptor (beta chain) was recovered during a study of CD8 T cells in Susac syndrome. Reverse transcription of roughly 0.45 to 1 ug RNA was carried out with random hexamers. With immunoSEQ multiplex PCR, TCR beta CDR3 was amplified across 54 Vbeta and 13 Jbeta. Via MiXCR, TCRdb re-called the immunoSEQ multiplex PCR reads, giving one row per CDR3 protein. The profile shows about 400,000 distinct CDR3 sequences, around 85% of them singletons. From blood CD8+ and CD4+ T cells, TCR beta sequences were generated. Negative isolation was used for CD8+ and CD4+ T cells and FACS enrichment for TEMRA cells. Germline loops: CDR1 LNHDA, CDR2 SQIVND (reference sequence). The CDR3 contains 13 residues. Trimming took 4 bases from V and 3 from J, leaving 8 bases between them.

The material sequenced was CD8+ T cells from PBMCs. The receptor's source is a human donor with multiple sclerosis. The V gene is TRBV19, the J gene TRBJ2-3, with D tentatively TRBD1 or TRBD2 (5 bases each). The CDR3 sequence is CASSSEGTDTQYF. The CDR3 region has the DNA TGTGCCAGTAGTAGCGAGGGGACAGATACGCAGTATTTT. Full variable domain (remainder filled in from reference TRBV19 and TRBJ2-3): DGGITQSPKYLFRKEGQNVTLSCEQNLNHDAMYWYRQDPGQGLRLIYYSQIVNDFQKGDIAEGYSVSREKKESFPLTVTSAQKNPTAFYLCASSSEGTDTQYFGPGTRLTVL.